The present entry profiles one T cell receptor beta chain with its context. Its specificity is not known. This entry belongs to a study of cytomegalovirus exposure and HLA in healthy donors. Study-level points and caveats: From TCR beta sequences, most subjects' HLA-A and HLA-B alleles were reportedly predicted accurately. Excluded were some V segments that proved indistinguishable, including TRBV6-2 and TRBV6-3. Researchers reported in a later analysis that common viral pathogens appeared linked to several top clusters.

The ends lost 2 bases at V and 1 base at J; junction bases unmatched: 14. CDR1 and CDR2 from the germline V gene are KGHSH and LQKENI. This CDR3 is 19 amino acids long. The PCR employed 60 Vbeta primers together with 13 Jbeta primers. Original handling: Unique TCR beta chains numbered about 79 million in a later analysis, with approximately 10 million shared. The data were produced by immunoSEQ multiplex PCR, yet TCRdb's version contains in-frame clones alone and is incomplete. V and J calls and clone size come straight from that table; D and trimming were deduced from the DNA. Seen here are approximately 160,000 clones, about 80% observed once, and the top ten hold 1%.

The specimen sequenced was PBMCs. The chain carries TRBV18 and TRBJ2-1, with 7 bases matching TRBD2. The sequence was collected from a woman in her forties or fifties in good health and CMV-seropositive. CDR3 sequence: CASSPGSSGIRSSYNEQFF. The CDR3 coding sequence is TGTGCCAGCTCACCAGGGTCAAGCGGGATTCGAAGTTCCTACAATGAGCAGTTCTTC.